This TCR beta chain was captured in a study of cytomegalovirus exposure and HLA in healthy donors. Remarks on this clone: The antigen remains unidentified.

Study-level points and caveats: Analyzed later, most CMV-associated TCR beta chains appeared HLA-restricted. In a later analysis, TCR association rates varied by HLA locus: DRB1 most, HLA-C fewest. Only CMV serostatus was available as immune exposure information.

Germline values: CDR1 LGHNA, CDR2 YSLEER. V dropped 1 base and J dropped 9; count of bases not matched to a gene: 9. The CDR3 extends over 16 amino acids. PCR used 60 Vbeta primers and 13 Jbeta primers. Study processing details: It was a later analysis that counted 79 million or so unique TCR beta chains, of which about 10 million were shared. Sequencing used immunoSEQ multiplex PCR; TCRdb keeps in-frame clones, though not all of them. That table furnishes V, J and clone size, whereas the DNA furnished D and trimming. In the table there are about 180,000 clones, over 75% of which are singletons. Specimen: PBMCs. The genes are TRBV4-3 and TRBJ2-1; 10 bases align to TRBD2. This clonotype was sampled from a woman in her twenties or thirties in good health and CMV-seronegative. The CDR3 coding sequence is TGCGCCAGCAGCCAAGCTTTTAGCGGGGGGAAGGGTGAGCAGTTCTTC. This gives the protein CASSQAFSGGKGEQFF.